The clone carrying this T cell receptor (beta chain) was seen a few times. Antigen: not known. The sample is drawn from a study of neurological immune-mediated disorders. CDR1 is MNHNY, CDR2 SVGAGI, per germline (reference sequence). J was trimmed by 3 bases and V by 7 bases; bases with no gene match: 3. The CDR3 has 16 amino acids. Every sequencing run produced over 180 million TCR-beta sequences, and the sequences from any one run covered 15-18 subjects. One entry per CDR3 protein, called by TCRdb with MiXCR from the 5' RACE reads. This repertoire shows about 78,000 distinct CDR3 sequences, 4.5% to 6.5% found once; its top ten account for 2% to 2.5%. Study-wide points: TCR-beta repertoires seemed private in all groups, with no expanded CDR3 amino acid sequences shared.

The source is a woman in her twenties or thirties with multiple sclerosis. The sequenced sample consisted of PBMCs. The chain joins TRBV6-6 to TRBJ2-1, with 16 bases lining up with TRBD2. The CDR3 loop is CASIGTSGRDYNEQFF. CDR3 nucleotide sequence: TGTGCCAGCATTGGGACTAGCGGGAGGGACTACAATGAGCAGTTCTTC.